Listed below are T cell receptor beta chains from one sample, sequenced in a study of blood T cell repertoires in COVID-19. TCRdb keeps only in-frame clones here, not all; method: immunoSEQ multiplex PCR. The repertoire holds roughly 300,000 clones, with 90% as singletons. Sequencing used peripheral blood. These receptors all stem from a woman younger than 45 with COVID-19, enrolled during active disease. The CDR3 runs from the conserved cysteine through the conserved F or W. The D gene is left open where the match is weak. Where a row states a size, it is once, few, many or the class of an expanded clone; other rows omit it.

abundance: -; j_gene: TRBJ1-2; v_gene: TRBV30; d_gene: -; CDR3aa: CAWSVRSINYGYTF; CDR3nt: TGTGCCTGGAGTGTACGGAGCATAAACTATGGCTACACCTTC
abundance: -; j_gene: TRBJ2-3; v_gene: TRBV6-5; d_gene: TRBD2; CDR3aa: CASGSGTSRSDTQYF; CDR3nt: TGTGCCAGCGGCTCCGGGACTAGCCGTTCAGATACGCAGTATTTT
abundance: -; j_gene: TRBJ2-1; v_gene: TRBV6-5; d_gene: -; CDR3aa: CASSPRQTEQFF; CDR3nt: TGTGCCAGCAGCCCCAGACAAACCGAGCAGTTCTTC
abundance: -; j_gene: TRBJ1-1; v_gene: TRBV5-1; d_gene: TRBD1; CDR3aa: CASSRGQANTEAFF; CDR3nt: TGCGCCAGCAGCCGGGGACAGGCGAACACTGAAGCTTTCTTT
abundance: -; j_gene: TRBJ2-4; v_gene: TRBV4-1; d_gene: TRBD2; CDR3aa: CASSPPGLAGVGDKNIQYF; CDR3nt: TGCGCCAGCAGCCCTCCGGGACTAGCGGGAGTAGGGGACAAAAACATTCAGTACTTC
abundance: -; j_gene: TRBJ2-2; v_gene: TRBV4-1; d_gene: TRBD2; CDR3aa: CASSLDTSGANTGELFF; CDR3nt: TGCGCCAGCAGCCTTGACACTAGCGGAGCGAACACCGGGGAGCTGTTTTTT
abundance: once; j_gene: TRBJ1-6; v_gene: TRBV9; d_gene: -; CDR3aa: CASSVETGLRSPLHF; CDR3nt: TGTGCCAGCAGCGTAGAAACAGGGCTAAGGTCACCCCTCCACTTT
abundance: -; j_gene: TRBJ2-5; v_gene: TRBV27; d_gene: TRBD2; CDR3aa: CASSFALGGETQYF; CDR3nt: TGTGCCAGCAGTTTCGCGTTGGGAGGGGAGACCCAGTACTTC
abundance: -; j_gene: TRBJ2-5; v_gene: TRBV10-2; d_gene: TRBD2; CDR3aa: CASSIAGETQYF; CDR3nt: TGCGCCAGCTCCATAGCGGGGGAGACCCAGTACTTC
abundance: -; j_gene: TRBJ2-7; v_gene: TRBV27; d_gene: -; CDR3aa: CASSRARGYEQYF; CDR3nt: TGTGCCAGCAGTCGGGCACGGGGCTACGAGCAGTACTTC
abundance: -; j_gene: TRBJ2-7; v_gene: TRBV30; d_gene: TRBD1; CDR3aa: CAWGGQFGYEQYF; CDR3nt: TGTGCCTGGGGGGGACAGTTCGGCTACGAGCAGTACTTC
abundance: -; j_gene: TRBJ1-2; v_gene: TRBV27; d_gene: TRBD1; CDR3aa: CASSLSTGNGYTF; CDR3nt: TGTGCCAGCAGTTTGTCGACAGGGAATGGCTACACCTTC
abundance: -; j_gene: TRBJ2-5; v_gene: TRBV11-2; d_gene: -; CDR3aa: CASSLERQQETQYF; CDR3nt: TGTGCCAGCAGCTTAGAGCGGCAACAAGAGACCCAGTACTTC
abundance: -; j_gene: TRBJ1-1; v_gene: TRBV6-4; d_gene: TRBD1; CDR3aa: CASSSQGGQTEAFF; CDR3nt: TGTGCCAGCAGCTCGCAGGGGGGACAAACTGAAGCTTTCTTT
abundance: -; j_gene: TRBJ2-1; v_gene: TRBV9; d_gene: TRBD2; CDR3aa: CASSVGTNRNEQFF; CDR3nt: TGTGCCAGCAGCGTGGGGACTAATAGGAATGAGCAGTTCTTC
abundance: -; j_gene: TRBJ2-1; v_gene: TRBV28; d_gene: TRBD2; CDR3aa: CASSLTGGQFF; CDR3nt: TGTGCCAGCAGTTTGACGGGAGGGCAGTTCTTC
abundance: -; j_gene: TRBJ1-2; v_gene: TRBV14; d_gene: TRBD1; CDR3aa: CASSQETGDGYTF; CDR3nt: TGTGCCAGCAGCCAAGAGACAGGGGACGGCTACACCTTC
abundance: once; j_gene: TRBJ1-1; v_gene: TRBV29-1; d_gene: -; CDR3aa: CSTDLRGRTEAFF; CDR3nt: TGCAGCACTGACTTAAGGGGAAGGACTGAAGCTTTCTTT
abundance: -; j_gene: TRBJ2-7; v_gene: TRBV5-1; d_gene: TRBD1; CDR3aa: CASSLDRRDRGDEQYF; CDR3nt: TGCGCCAGCAGCTTGGATCGGCGGGACAGGGGTGACGAGCAGTACTTC
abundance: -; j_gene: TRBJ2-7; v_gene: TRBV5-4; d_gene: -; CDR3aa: CASSLLTGVRNEQYF; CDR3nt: TGTGCCAGCAGCCTACTTACGGGAGTGAGGAACGAGCAGTACTTC